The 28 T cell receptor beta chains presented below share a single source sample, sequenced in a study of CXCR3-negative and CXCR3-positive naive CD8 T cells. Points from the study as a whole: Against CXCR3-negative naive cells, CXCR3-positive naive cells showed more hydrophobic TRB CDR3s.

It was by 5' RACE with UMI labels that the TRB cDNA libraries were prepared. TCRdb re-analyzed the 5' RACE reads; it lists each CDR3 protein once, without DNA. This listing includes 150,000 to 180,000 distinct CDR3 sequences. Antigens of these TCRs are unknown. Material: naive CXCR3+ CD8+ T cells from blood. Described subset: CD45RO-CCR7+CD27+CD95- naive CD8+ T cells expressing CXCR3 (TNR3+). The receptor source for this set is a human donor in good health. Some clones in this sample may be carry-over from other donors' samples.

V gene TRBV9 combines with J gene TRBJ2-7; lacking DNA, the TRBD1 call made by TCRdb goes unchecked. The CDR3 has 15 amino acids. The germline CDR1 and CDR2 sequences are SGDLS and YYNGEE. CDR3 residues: CASSPSPDRTYEQYF.

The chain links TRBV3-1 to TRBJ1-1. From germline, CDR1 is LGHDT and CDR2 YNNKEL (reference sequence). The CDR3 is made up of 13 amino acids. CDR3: CASSQILNTEAFF.

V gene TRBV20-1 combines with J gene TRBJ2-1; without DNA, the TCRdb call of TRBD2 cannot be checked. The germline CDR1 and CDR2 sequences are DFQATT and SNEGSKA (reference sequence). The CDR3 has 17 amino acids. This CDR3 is CSAREDFALGPDTEQFF.

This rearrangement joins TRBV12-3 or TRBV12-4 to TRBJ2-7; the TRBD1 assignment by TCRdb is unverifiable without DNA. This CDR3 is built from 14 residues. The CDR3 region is CASSFVTGGPEQYF.

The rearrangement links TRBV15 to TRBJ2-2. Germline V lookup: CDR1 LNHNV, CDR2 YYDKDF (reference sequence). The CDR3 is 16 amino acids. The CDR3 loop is CATSRDKFLGSGELFF.

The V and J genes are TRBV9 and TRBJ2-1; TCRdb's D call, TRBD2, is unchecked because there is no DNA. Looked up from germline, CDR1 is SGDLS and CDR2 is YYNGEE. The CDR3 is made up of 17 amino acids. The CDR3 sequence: CASSVEVAGDSYNEQFF.

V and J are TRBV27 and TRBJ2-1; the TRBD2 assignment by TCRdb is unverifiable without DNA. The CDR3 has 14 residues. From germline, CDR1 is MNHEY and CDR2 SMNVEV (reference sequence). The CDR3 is CASSWASGSNEQFF.

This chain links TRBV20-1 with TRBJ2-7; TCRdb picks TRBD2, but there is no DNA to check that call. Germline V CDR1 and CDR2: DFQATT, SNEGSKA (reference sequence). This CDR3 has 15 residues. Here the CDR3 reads CSANSLALSSYEQYF.

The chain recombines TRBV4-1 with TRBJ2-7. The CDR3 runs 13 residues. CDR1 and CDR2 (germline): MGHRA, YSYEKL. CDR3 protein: CASSRGTTYEQYF.

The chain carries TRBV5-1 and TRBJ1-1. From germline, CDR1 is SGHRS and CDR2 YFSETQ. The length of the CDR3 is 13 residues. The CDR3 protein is CASSLAPEAEAFF.

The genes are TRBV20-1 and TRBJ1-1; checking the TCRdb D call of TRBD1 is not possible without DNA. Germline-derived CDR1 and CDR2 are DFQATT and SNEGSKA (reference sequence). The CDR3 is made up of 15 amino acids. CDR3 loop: CSARDPGQGDTEAFF.

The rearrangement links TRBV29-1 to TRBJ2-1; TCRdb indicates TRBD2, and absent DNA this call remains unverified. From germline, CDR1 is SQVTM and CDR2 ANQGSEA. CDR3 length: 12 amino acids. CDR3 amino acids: CYLVGADNEQFF.

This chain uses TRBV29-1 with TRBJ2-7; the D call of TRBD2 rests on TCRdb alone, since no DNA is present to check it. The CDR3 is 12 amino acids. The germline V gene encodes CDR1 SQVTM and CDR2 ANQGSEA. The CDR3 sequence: CSVQEVEGEQYF.

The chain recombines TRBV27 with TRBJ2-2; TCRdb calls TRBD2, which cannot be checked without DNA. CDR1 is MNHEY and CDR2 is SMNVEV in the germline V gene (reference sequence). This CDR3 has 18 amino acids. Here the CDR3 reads CASSLTPGLAGSTGELFF.

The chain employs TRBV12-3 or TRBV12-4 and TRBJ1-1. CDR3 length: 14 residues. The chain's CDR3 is CASRPLPTGPEAFF.

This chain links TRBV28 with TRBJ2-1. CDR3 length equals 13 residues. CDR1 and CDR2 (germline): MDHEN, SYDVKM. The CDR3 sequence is CASRPESLSEQFF.

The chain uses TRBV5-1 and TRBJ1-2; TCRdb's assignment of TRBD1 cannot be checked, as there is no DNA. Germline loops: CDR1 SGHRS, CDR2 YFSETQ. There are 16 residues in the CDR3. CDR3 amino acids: CASSLVTGGVEYGYTF.

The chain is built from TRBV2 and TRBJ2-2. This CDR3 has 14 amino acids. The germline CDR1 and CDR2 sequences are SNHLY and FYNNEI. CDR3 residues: CASSYRANTGELFF.

This chain's CDR3 is CASSLSAARTYNEQFF. The rearrangement joins TRBV12-3 or TRBV12-4 to TRBJ2-1; TCRdb indicates TRBD2, and absent DNA this call remains unverified. This CDR3 has 16 residues.

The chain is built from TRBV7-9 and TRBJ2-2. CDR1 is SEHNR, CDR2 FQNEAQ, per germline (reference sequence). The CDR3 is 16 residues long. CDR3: CASSSPGGVDTGELFF.

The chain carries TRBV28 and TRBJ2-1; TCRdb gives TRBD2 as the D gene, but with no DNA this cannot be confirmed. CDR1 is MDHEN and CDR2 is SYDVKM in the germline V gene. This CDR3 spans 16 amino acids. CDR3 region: CASSSWTSGIYNEQFF.

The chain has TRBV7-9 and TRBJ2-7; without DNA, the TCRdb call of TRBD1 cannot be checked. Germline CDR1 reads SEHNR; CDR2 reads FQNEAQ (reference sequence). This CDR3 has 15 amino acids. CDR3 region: CASSPPTGNTYEQYF.

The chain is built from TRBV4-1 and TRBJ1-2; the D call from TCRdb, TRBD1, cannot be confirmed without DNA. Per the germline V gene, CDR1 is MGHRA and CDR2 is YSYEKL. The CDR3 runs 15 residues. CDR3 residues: CASSQDQSGAFGYTF.

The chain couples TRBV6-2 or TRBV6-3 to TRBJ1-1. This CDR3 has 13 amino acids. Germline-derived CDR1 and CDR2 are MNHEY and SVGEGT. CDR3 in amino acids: CASSYASHTEAFF.

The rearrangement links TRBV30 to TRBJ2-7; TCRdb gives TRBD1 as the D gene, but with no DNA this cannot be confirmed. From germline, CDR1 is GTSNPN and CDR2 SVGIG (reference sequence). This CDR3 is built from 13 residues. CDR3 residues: CAWGTGDGYEQYF. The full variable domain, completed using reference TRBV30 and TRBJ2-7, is SQTIHQWPATLVQPVGSPLSLECTVEGTSNPNLYWYRQAAGRGLQLLFYSVGIGQISSEVPQNLSASRPQDRQFILSSKKLLLSDSGFYLCAWGTGDGYEQYFGPGTRLTVT.

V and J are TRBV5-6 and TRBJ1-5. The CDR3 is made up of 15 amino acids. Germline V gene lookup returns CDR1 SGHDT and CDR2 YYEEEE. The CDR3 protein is CASSLGRPSNQPQHF.

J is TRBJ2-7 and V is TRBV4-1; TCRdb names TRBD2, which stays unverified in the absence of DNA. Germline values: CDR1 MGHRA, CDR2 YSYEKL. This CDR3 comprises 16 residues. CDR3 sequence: CASSQGATTGYYEQYF.

CDR3 region: CASSPGTADQPQHF. The V and J genes are TRBV4-3 and TRBJ1-5; the D call from TCRdb, TRBD1, cannot be confirmed without DNA. Looked up from germline, CDR1 is LGHNA and CDR2 is YSLEER. The CDR3 loop spans 14 amino acids.